The 18 T cell receptor beta chains in this list originate from one sample, sequenced in a study of T cells after yellow fever vaccination. MiXCR, run by TCRdb on the 5' RACE reads, gives a single entry per CDR3 protein. This sample yields some 550,000 distinct CDR3 sequences, of which about 19% are seen a single time; approximately 14% belongs to the top ten. The sample was PBMCs, taken 15 days after the yellow fever booster vaccination. Receptor source: a man younger than 45 who received the YFV17D yellow fever vaccine.

In its sample, this clonotype was seen a few times. The J gene is TRBJ2-1, the V gene TRBV7-2; TRBD2 aligns across 7 bases. Germline V gives CDR1 SGHTA, CDR2 FQGNSA. The trim removed 4 bases at V and 3 bases at J, leaving 9 bases unmatched. The CDR3 extends over 16 amino acids. The CDR3 DNA is TGTGCCAGCAGCTCGGGAGGTTCTACCTTCTACAATGAGCAGTTCTTC. It codes for CASSSGGSTFYNEQFF. Full variable domain (rest looked up from reference TRBV7-2 and TRBJ2-1): GAGVSQSPSNKVTEKGKDVELRCDPISGHTALYWYRQSLGQGLEFLIYFQGNSAPDKSGLPSDRFSAERTGGSVSTLTIQRTQQEDSAVYLCASSSGGSTFYNEQFFGPGTRLTVL.

The V call is TRBV6-5, the J call TRBJ2-1; D call uncertain. Germline CDR1 reads MNHEY; CDR2 reads SVGAGI. The CDR3 length is 16 residues. Trimming left V 0 bases short and J 2 bases short, with 11 bases between. CDR3 nucleotide sequence: TGTGCCAGCAGTTACTCCACTACCCAACCCTACAATGAGCAGTTCTTC. Amino acid sequence: CASSYSTTQPYNEQFF.

J is TRBJ2-1 and V is TRBV5-1, with TRBD1 as a possible D gene (6 bases). With 6 bases removed from V and 6 bases from J, the gap between germline ends came to 19 bases. Germline V gene data show CDR1 as SGHRS and CDR2 as YFSETQ. This CDR3 is 15 amino acids long. The CDR3 region is CASTQAGTLGNEQFF. CDR3 nucleotide sequence: TGCGCCAGCACCCAAGCCGGGACACTAGGCAATGAGCAGTTCTTC.

This chain links TRBV7-8 with TRBJ1-1, with D unresolved. Germline V CDR1 and CDR2: SGHVS, FQNEAQ. The CDR3 extends over 15 amino acids. The V gene lost 2 bases and the J gene lost 7 bases, with 17 bases spanning the gap. This CDR3 is CASSLSPGRGVEAFF. DNA for the CDR3: TGTGCCAGCAGCTTAAGCCCCGGGCGCGGGGTTGAAGCTTTCTTT.

This clonotype was seen a handful of times. The chain has TRBV2 and TRBJ2-1; D is perhaps TRBD2 (6 bases). Germline values: CDR1 SNHLY, CDR2 FYNNEI. V lost 2 bases, J lost 8 bases, and 13 bases lay in between. CDR3 length: 14 residues. The CDR3 sequence is CASSEPRGRDEQFF. The CDR3 bases are TGTGCCAGCAGTGAACCCCGGGGGAGAGATGAGCAGTTCTTC.

The V call is TRBV5-4, the J call TRBJ2-3; 10 nucleotides agree with TRBD2. With V trimmed by 0 bases and J by 6 bases, 4 bases remained unmatched. In germline, CDR1 is SGHNT, CDR2 YYREEE (reference sequence). The CDR3 length is 15 residues. CDR3 loop: CASSLAVSGRDTQYF. The DNA of the CDR3 is TGTGCCAGCAGCTTGGCTGTTAGCGGGAGGGATACGCAGTATTTT.

The genes are TRBV6-5 and TRBJ2-7, with 8 bases aligning to TRBD1. Trimming took 2 bases from V and 10 from J; bases not matched to a gene: 4. CDR1 is MNHEY, CDR2 SVGAGI, per germline. This CDR3 comprises 12 residues. The CDR3 DNA reads as TGTGCCAGCAGTTACAGGACAGGGAAACAGTACTTC. Protein sequence: CASSYRTGKQYF.

This clonotype was observed a few times. V gene TRBV29-1 combines with J gene TRBJ2-1; a weak D match, TRBD1 (7 bases). CDR1 is SQVTM and CDR2 is ANQGSEA in the germline V gene. Trimming shortened V by 7 bases and J by 8 bases, and 18 bases separated the two germline ends. The CDR3 runs 13 residues. The CDR3 nucleotides are TGCAGCGGGAGGGCAGGGGGTCTCCATGAGCAGTTCTTC. It translates to CSGRAGGLHEQFF.

This clonotype was seen a handful of times. The CDR3 loop reads CASSILQAVDEQFF. The DNA for the CDR3 is TGTGCCAGCAGTATCCTACAAGCGGTGGATGAGCAGTTCTTC. This rearrangement joins TRBV27 to TRBJ2-1, with TRBD2 as a possible D gene (5 bases). The germline CDR1 and CDR2 sequences are MNHEY and SMNVEV (reference sequence). This CDR3 spans 14 amino acids. Deletions cut 5 bases from V and 8 bases from J, with 16 bases between.

Details on this clonotype: One junction end does not reproduce the germline sequence, and a read error may be involved. The J gene is TRBJ2-7, the V gene TRBV20-1; tentative D call: TRBD1 (5 bases). The CDR3 has 16 amino acids. Germline assignment: CDR1 DFQATT and CDR2 SNEGSKA (reference sequence). Here the CDR3 DNA reads TGCAGTGCTAGAGCTGCCCGGACAATGTATTCCTACGAGCAATACTTC. Encoded protein: CSARAARTMYSYEQYF.

This rearrangement joins TRBV5-5 to TRBJ2-7, with 8 nucleotides matching TRBD1. Losses at the gene ends were 4 bases for V and 5 bases for J; bases not matched to a gene: 17. Germline V CDR1 and CDR2: SGHKS, YYEKEE (reference sequence). This CDR3 region has 17 residues. Written as DNA, the CDR3 is TGTGCCAGCAGCCTACGGGTCGGGACAGGTAGTGGAGACGAGCAGTACTTC. It specifies CASSLRVGTGSGDEQYF.

This chain connects TRBV6-1 to TRBJ1-1, with 7 bases matching TRBD1. Germline V CDR1 and CDR2: MNHNS, SASEGT. The CDR3 spans 15 residues. The junction had 8 bases not matched to a gene; V was cut back by 2 bases and J by 5 bases. CDR3 amino acids: CASSERATGVTEAFF. In DNA, the CDR3 is TGTGCCAGCAGTGAAAGGGCAACAGGGGTTACTGAAGCTTTCTTT.

A few counts support this clonotype. The chain has TRBV20-1 and TRBJ2-1, with D possibly TRBD2 on 5 matching bases. The V gene's germline CDR1 is DFQATT and CDR2 SNEGSKA (reference sequence). The CDR3 runs to 12 residues. The V gene lost 2 bases and the J gene lost 14 bases, with 16 bases spanning the gap. CDR3: CSARRSGVEKFF. CDR3 bases: TGCAGTGCTAGAAGGAGCGGAGTAGAGAAGTTCTTC.

J is TRBJ2-6 and V is TRBV5-1; D uncertain. V dropped 0 bases and J dropped 4 bases, with 8 bases sitting between them. The length of the CDR3 is 15 residues. The V gene's germline CDR1 is SGHRS and CDR2 YFSETQ. CDR3 coding DNA: TGCGCCAGCAGCTTGGGACCGGCCGGGGCCAACGTCCTGACTTTC. Translating it yields CASSLGPAGANVLTF.

The CDR3 spells CASSPRGTGNINTEAFF. Written as DNA, the CDR3 is TGTGCCAGCAGCCCACGTGGGACAGGGAATATCAACACTGAAGCTTTCTTT. The chain is built from TRBV7-2 and TRBJ1-1; the match to TRBD1 covers 9 bases. Losses at the gene ends were 5 bases for V and 2 bases for J; bases not matched to a gene: 12. The germline gives CDR1 SGHTA, CDR2 FQGNSA. The CDR3 extends over 17 amino acids.

This sequence joins TRBV7-2 and TRBJ1-5; 8 bases map to TRBD1. Germline trimming cut 1 base from V and 6 bases from J; bases unmatched to any gene: 5. This CDR3 spans 15 amino acids. CDR1 is SGHTA and CDR2 is FQGNSA in the germline V gene. The CDR3 here is CASSLGQGTSQPQHF. The CDR3 DNA reads TGTGCCAGCAGCTTAGGACAGGGGACGAGTCAGCCCCAGCATTTT. The full variable domain, rest sourced from reference TRBV7-2 and TRBJ1-5, is GAGVSQSPSNKVTEKGKDVELRCDPISGHTALYWYRQSLGQGLEFLIYFQGNSAPDKSGLPSDRFSAERTGGSVSTLTIQRTQQEDSAVYLCASSLGQGTSQPQHFGDGTRLSIL.

The chain couples TRBV12-3 or TRBV12-4 to TRBJ2-3; 9 bases are shared with TRBD2. The CDR3 loop spans 19 amino acids. J was trimmed by 3 bases and V by 6 bases; bases with no gene match: 19. CDR3 amino acids: CASSSTRTSAPGGTDTQYF. As DNA, the CDR3 is TGTGCCAGCAGCTCAACCCGGACTAGCGCTCCGGGAGGTACAGATACGCAGTATTTT.

This clonotype was detected only a few times. The chain couples TRBV7-8 to TRBJ2-1; D ambiguous. In germline, CDR1 is SGHVS, CDR2 FQNEAQ. This CDR3 region has 13 residues. The V gene lost 3 bases and the J gene lost 7 bases, with 10 bases spanning the gap. CDR3 DNA sequence: TGTGCCAGCAGCTTCAATATAGCAAATGAGCAGTTCTTC. Translation: CASSFNIANEQFF.